This TCR beta chain emerged from a study of patients and donors after allogeneic stem cell transplantation (dated by TCRdb to about 2020). The germline V gene supplies CDR1 SNHLY and CDR2 FYNNEI. The CDR3 runs 15 amino acids, cysteine and phenylalanine included. The DNA shown is the 45-base CDR3, in frame from base 1. V trim: 2 bases; J trim: 6 bases; unmatched bases: 6. This clonotype appeared a few times. It lacks a known antigen. Base qualities were left out, and no much larger clone turns up one base away. Library generation was performed with RT-PCR. The instrument was a NextSeq 550. TCRdb passed the public sequencing reads through fastp at Q25 and MiXCR, retaining productive beta sequences. Records with the same CDR3 protein are collapsed into one entry carrying the most frequent genes and DNA. The table for this sample lists some 880,000 distinct CDR3 sequences; around 17% of them were counted only once. The top ten clonotypes cover 6% of the sample.

Sequenced material: blood, either unsorted or a sorted T cell fraction (not recorded which). Recombination linked TRBV2 to TRBJ1-5; TRBD1 agrees with 8 junctional bases. The clonotype was recovered from a human donor who was either an allogeneic HSCT recipient or a stem cell or donor lymphocyte infusion donor (not recorded which). It is not recorded whose cells these are; they may come from a transplant donor. The nucleotide sequence is TGTGCCAGCAGTGAATTCGGACAGGGCAGTCAGCCCCAGCATTTT. Translated, it gives CASSEFGQGSQPQHF.